The next 10 T cell receptor beta chains were all read from a single sample in a study of tumor and adjacent non-tumor tissue in lung cancer. No cell sorting was done before RNA was extracted from the tissue. This non-tumor lung sample came from over 3 cm beyond the tumor edge. The library came from three nested PCR rounds adapted from ARM-PCR protocols. TCRdb re-derived calls from the multiplex PCR reads in MiXCR, one entry per CDR3 protein. The data show about 98,000 distinct CDR3 sequences, 75% to 90% seen once. Specimen: distant non-tumor lung tissue. These receptors were collected from a man aged 60-69 years with small cell lung cancer.

This sequence joins TRBV29-1 and TRBJ2-1, with 7 nucleotides matching TRBD2. Germline V CDR1 and CDR2: SQVTM, ANQGSEA. The CDR3 covers 15 residues. DNA of the CDR3: TGCAGTGTTAAATTAGCGGGCATTCCCTACAATGAGCAGTTCTTC. This gives the protein CSVKLAGIPYNEQFF.

The chain has TRBV4-1 and TRBJ1-1; weak D call: TRBD1 (5 bases). The CDR3 has 15 amino acids. Germline V gene data show CDR1 as MGHRA and CDR2 as YSYEKL. Between the trimmed V and J ends, which lost 3 bases and 6 bases, there was a span of 17 bases. CDR3 DNA sequence: TGCGCCAGCAGCCAGGTGCTACATCGGGGGGCTGAAGCTTTCTTT. It encodes CASSQVLHRGAEAFF.

Regarding this clonotype: Sequence at one end of the junction differs from germline and may be a read error. The V call is TRBV7-9, the J call TRBJ2-5; no reliable D call. The CDR3 is 14 residues long. Germline CDR1 and CDR2: SEHNR and FQNEAQ (reference sequence). The CDR3 is CVSSYPIGFETQYF. In DNA, the CDR3 is TGTGTCAGCAGCTACCCCATAGGGTTCGAGACCCAGTATTTC.

For this clonotype: The CDR3 does not close with the conserved phenylalanine or tryptophan, likely indicating a read error. This chain joins TRBV6-1 and TRBJ2-1; D ambiguous. This CDR3 is 15 amino acids long. CDR1 is MNHNS and CDR2 is SASEGT in the germline V gene. Trimming pared 6 bases from V and 6 bases from J, leaving 18 bases between. The CDR3 spells CASRYWTDPGNEQFL. The CDR3 DNA follows: TGTGCCAGCAGGTACTGGACCGACCCGGGCAATGAGCAGTTCTTG.

The DNA for the CDR3 is TGCGCCAGAAGCTCCCGGACTAGCGGGACGAACCTCGGGGAGCTGTTTTTT. It encodes CARSSRTSGTNLGELFF. This rearrangement joins TRBV4-1 to TRBJ2-2, with 12 bases identical to TRBD2. The CDR3 is 17 residues long. CDR1 and CDR2 from the germline V gene are MGHRA and YSYEKL. V was pared by 9 bases and J by 7 bases, with 15 bases of the junction left unmatched.

Note on this clonotype: This CDR3 is missing its conserved last phenylalanine or tryptophan, likely due to a read error. The chain recombines TRBV20-1 with TRBJ2-3, with D maybe TRBD2 (5 bases). The CDR3 is made up of 14 amino acids. Germline lookup yields CDR1 DFQATT and CDR2 SNEGSKA (reference sequence). The V end lost 3 bases, the J end lost 6 bases, and 16 bases lay between the germline ends. Here the CDR3 reads CSARDRTRADTQYL. DNA for the CDR3: TGCAGTGCTAGGGACCGGACGAGGGCGGATACGCAGTATCTT.

For this clonotype: The junction departs from the called germline gene at one end, perhaps through a read error. The chain employs TRBV28 and TRBJ1-1; 7 nucleotides line up with TRBD1. The CDR3 extends over 14 amino acids. CDR1 is MDHEN and CDR2 is SYDVKM in the germline V gene. The CDR3 nucleotides read TGCACCAGCAGTTTTAGAGGGGGCGGGTCGCTAGATTCCTTT. Protein sequence: CTSSFRGGGSLDSF.

V usage is TRBV12-3 or TRBV12-4 and J usage is TRBJ2-1, with D uncertain. The CDR3 sequence is 17 residues long. V was clipped by 6 bases and J by 4 bases, with 22 bases between them. CDR3 sequence (DNA): TGTGCCAGCAGCCTGAGGCTCCCTGGACGGTCATACAATGAGCAGTTCTTC. Amino acid sequence: CASSLRLPGRSYNEQFF.

For this clonotype: One end of the junction is discordant with germline, which a read error may explain. V and J are TRBV29-1 and TRBJ2-1; 7 bases are a match to TRBD1. Germline-derived CDR1 and CDR2 are SQVTM and ANQGSEA. There are 14 residues in the CDR3. The CDR3 region is CGVDIQGCYNEQFF. Here the CDR3 DNA reads TGCGGCGTCGATATACAGGGGTGCTACAATGAGCAGTTCTTC.

The chain employs TRBV6-5 and TRBJ1-2; D call uncertain. Germline assignment: CDR1 MNHEY and CDR2 SVGAGI. The CDR3 is 14 amino acids. V was shortened by 9 bases and J by 5 bases, with 19 bases between the two germline ends. This chain's CDR3 is CASTDPSRLYGYTF. CDR3 nucleotide sequence: TGTGCCAGTACCGACCCTTCCCGGTTATATGGCTACACCTTC.